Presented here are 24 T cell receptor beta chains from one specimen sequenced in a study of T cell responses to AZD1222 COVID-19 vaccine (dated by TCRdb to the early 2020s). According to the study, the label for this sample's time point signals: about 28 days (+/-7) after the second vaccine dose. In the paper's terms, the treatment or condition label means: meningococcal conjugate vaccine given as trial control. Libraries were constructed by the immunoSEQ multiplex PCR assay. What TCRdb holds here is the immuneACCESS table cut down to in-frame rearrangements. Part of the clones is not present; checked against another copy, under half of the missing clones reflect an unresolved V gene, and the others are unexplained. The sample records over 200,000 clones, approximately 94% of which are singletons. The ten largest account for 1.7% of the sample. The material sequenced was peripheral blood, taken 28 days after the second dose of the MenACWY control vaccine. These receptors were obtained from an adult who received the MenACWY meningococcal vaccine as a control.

The CDR3 protein is CASSQGLQAIYGYTF. The DNA of the CDR3 is TGCGCCAGCAGCCAAGGGTTACAGGCCATCTATGGCTACACCTTC. This sequence joins TRBV4-3 and TRBJ1-2; tentatively, D is TRBD1 (5 bases). This CDR3 spans 15 amino acids. Trimming pared 1 base from V and 4 bases from J, leaving 13 bases between. Per germline, CDR1 LGHNA and CDR2 YSLEER.

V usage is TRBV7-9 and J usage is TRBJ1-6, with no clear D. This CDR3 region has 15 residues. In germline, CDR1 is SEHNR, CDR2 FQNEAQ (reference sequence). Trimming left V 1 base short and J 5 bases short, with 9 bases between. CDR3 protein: CASSLGQTDNSPLHF. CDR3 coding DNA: TGTGCCAGCAGCTTAGGGCAGACTGATAATTCACCCCTCCACTTT.

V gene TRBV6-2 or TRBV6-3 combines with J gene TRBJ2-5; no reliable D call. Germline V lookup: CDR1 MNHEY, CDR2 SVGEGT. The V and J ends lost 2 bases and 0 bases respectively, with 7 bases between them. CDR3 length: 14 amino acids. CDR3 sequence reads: CASSYGPNQETQYF. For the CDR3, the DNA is TGTGCCAGCAGTTACGGACCGAACCAAGAGACCCAGTACTTC.

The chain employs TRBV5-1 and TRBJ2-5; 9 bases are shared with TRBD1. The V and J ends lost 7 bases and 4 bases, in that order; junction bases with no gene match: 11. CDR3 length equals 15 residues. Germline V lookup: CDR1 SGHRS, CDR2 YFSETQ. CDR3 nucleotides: TGCGCCAGCGGGGAACAGGGGGCAGGGAGAGAGACCCAGTACTTC. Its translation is CASGEQGAGRETQYF.

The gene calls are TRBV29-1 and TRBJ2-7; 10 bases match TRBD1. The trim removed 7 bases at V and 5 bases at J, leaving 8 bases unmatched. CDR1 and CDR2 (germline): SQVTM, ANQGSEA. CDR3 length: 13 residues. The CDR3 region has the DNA TGCAGCGCCGCCGACAGGGGGCCCGACGAGCAGTACTTC. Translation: CSAADRGPDEQYF.

In nucleotides, the CDR3 is TGTGCCAGTAGTATCCGGCGGGATGATTACAATGAGCAGTTCTTC. It specifies CASSIRRDDYNEQFF. The chain is built from TRBV19 and TRBJ2-1, with a possible D match to TRBD2 (6 bases). V was cut by 3 bases and J by 4 bases, with 13 bases left in between. Germline assignment: CDR1 LNHDA and CDR2 SQIVND (reference sequence). The CDR3 runs to 15 residues.

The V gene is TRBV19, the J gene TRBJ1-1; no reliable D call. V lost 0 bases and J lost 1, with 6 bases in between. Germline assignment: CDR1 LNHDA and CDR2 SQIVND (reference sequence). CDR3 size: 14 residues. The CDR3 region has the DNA TGTGCCAGTAGTATAGATTGGGGGAACACTGAAGCTTTCTTT. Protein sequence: CASSIDWGNTEAFF.

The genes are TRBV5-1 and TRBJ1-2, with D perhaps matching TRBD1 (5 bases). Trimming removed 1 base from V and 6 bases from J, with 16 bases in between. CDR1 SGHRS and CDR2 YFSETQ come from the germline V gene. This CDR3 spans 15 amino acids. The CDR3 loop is CASSLIGEGSDGYTF. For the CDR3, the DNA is TGCGCCAGCAGCTTGATCGGGGAGGGGAGCGATGGCTACACCTTC.

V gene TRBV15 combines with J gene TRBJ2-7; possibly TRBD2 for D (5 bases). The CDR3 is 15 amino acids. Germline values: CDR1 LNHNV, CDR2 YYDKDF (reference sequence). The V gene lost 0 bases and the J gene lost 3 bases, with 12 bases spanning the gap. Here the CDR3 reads CATSRERERSYEQYF. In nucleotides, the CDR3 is TGTGCCACCAGCAGAGAACGGGAAAGAAGCTACGAGCAGTACTTC.

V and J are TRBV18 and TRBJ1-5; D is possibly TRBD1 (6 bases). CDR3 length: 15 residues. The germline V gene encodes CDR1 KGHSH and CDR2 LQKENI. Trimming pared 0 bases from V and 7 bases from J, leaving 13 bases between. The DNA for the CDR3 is TGTGCCAGCTCACCACCGTCACAGGGCGGGCAGCCCCAGCATTTT. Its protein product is CASSPPSQGGQPQHF.

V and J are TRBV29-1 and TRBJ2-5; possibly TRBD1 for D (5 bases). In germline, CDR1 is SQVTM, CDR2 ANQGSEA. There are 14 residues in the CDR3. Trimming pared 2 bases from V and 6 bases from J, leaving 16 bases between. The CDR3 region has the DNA TGCAGCGTTGAATCGCAGGGCCAATTGAAGACCCAGTACTTC. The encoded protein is CSVESQGQLKTQYF. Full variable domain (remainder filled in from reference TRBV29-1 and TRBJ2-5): SAVISQKPSRDICQRGTSLTIQCQVDSQVTMMFWYRQQPGQSLTLIATANQGSEATYESGFVIDKFPISRPNLTFSTLTVSNMSPEDSSIYLCSVESQGQLKTQYFGPGTRLLVL.

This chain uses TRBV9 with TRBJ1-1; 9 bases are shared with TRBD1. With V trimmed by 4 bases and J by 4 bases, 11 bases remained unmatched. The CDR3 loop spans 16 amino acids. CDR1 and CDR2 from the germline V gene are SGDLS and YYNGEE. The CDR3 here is CASSTPPGQGTTEAFF. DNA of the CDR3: TGTGCCAGCAGCACCCCGCCGGGACAGGGTACCACTGAAGCTTTCTTT. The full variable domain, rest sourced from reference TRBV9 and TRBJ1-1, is DSGVTQTPKHLITATGQRVTLRCSPRSGDLSVYWYQQSLDQGLQFLIQYYNGEERAKGNILERFSAQQFPDLHSELNLSSLELGDSALYFCASSTPPGQGTTEAFFGQGTRLTVV.

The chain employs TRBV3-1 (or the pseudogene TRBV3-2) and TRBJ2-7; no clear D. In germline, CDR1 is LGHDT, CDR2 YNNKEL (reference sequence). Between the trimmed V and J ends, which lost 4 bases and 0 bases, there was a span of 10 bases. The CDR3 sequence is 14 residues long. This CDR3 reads CASSRQTSSYEQYF. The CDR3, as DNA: TGTGCCAGCAGCCGGCAAACAAGCTCCTACGAGCAGTACTTC.

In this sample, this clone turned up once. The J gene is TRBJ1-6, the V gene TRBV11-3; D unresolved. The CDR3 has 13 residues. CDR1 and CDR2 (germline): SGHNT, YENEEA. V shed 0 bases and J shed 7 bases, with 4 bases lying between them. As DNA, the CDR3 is TGTGCCAGCAGCTTAGAGGGAAATTCACCCCTCCACTTT. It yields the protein CASSLEGNSPLHF.

The CDR3, as DNA: TGTGCCAGCAGCTTTGGGACAGGGCCCTACGAGCAGTACTTC. As protein: CASSFGTGPYEQYF. The chain joins TRBV7-3 to TRBJ2-7, with 9 bases fitting TRBD1. V lost 3 bases and J lost 2; bases outside the gene matches: 2. CDR1 and CDR2 (germline): SGHTA, FQGTGA. This CDR3 is 14 amino acids long.

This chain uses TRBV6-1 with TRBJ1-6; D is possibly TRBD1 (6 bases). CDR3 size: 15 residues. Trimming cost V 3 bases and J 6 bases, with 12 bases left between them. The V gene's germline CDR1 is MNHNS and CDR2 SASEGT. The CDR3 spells CASSDWGASNSPLHF. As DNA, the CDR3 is TGTGCCAGCAGTGATTGGGGGGCGAGTAATTCACCCCTCCACTTT.

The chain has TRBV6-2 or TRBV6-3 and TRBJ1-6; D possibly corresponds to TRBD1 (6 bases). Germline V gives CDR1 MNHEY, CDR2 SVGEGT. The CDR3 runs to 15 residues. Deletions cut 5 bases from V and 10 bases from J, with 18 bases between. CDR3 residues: CASSDPGTGQSPLHF. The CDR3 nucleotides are TGTGCCAGCAGTGATCCCGGGACGGGACAATCACCCCTCCACTTT.

The CDR3 DNA follows: TGTGCCAGCAACCCTGGACGGCTATATGGCTACACCTTC. This sequence encodes CASNPGRLYGYTF. This chain connects TRBV28 to TRBJ1-2; D uncertain. V lost 7 bases and J lost 5, with 14 bases in between. The CDR3 contains 13 residues. The V gene's germline CDR1 is MDHEN and CDR2 SYDVKM.

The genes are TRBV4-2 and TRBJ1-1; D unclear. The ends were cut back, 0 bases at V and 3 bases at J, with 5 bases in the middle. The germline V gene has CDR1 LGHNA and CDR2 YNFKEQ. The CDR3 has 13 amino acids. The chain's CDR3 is CASSQDGDTEAFF. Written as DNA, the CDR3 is TGTGCCAGCAGCCAAGACGGGGACACTGAAGCTTTCTTT.

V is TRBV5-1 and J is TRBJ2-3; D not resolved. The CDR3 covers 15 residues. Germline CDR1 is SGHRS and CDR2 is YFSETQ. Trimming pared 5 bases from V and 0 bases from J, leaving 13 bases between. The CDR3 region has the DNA TGCGCCAGCAGGCAGCCAGCTTCTAGCACAGATACGCAGTATTTT. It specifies CASRQPASSTDTQYF.

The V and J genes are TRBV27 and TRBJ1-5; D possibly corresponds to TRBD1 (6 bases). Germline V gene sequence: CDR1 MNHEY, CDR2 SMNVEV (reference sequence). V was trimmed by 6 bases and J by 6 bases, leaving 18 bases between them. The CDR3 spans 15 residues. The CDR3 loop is CASSLGLTGSQPQHF. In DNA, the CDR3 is TGTGCCAGCAGCCTGGGACTGACAGGTTCTCAGCCCCAGCATTTT.

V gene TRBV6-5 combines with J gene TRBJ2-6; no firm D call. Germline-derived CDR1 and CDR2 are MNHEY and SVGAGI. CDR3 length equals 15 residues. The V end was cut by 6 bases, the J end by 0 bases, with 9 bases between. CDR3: CASRVQDSGANVLTF. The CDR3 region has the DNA TGTGCCAGCAGAGTCCAGGACTCTGGGGCCAACGTCCTGACTTTC.

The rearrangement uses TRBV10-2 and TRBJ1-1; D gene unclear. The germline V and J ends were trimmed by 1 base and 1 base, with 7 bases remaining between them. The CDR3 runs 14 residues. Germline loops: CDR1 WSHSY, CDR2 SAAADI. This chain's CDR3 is CASSEWPENTEAFF. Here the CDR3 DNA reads TGCGCCAGCAGTGAGTGGCCAGAGAACACTGAAGCTTTCTTT.

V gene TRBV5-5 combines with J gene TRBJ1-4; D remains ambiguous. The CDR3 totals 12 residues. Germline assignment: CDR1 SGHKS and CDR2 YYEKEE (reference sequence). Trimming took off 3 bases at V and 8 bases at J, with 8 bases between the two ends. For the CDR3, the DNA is TGTGCCAGCAGCTACGGAGGGGAAAAACTGTTTTTT. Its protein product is CASSYGGEKLFF. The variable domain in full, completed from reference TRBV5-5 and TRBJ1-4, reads DAGVTQSPTHLIKTRGQQVTLRCSPISGHKSVSWYQQVLGQGPQFIFQYYEKEERGRGNFPDRFSARQFPNYSSELNVNALLLGDSALYLCASSYGGEKLFFGSGTQLSVL.